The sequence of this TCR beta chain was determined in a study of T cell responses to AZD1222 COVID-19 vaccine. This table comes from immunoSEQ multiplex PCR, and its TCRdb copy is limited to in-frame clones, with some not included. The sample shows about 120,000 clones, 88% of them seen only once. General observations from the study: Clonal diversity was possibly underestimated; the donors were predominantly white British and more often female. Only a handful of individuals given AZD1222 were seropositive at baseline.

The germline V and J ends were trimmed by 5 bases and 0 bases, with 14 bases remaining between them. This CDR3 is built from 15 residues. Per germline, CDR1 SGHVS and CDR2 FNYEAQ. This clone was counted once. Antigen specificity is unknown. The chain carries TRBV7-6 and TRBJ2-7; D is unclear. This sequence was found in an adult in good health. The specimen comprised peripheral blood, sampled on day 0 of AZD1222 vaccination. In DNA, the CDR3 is TGTGCCAGCAGCGTAACAGACGAAGACTCCTACGAGCAGTACTTC. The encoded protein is CASSVTDEDSYEQYF.